This T cell receptor beta chain was captured in a study of control samples from healthy donors and cancer patients (dated by TCRdb to the early 2020s). The CDR3 goes from the cysteine to the phenylalanine over 13 residues. The retained sequence is limited to the CDR3, 39 bases, with the frame set at the first base. Based on the germline V gene, the CDR1 and CDR2 sequences are SGHTA and FQGNSA. V is shortened by 5 bases, J by 11 bases, and the region joining them spans 18 bases. With regard to this clone: Its antigen remains unidentified. It has no much larger one-base neighbor in the sample; base qualities were not kept.

The library came from the immunoSEQ multiplex PCR assay. TCRdb took over this immuneACCESS table, retaining in-frame rearrangements with V and J assigned. Such tables are incomplete; in checked studies, under half of the missing clones stem from an unresolved V gene, and the remainder is unexplained. This sample lists around 110,000 clones; roughly 92% were detected once. The top ten constitute about 2.8% of the sample. The sequence came from a man aged 25 to 40 in good health. Material for sequencing was blood. Here the chain combines TRBV7-2 and TRBJ1-1; no D gene call is confident. The bases read TGTGCCAGCAGCAAGGACGTTTTTCCGAGGGCTTTCTTT. Its translation reads: CASSKDVFPRAFF.